This TCR beta chain comes out of a study of read filtering for tumor transcriptome and immune sequencing. Study-wide context: Mean patient age was approximately 71 years, range about 40 to 85; 17 to 20 male, some 15 female.

This clonotype was found many times. The germline CDR1 and CDR2 sequences are ENHRY and SYGVKD. The CDR3 spans 16 residues. Trimming took 3 bases from V and 4 from J; bases not matched to a gene: 5. The library was built from about 370 ng RNA with molecular barcoded adaptors for alpha/delta and beta/gamma chains. TCRdb reanalysed the reads using MiXCR and keeps one entry per CDR3 protein. The table includes 120,000 or so distinct CDR3 sequences, 13% detected once. The chain employs TRBV10-3 and TRBJ2-3, with 12 bases identical to TRBD1. This receptor was taken from a donor at least 40 years old with multiple myeloma. The sample consisted of a population of CD138-negative cells sorted from bone marrow. CDR3 residues: CAISELGQGAADTQYF. The CDR3 DNA is TGTGCCATCAGTGAACTGGGACAGGGGGCCGCAGATACGCAGTATTTT.